These 27 T cell receptor beta chains were sequenced from one sample in a study of T cell repertoires in cytomegalovirus infection. These receptors have no known antigen. MiXCR, applied by TCRdb to the reads, yields one record per CDR3 protein. The sample yields roughly 69,000 distinct CDR3 sequences, 20% to 25% seen once. The source material was CD8+ T cells from cultured PBMCs, sampled from culture after CMV antigen stimulation. These receptors were collected from a human donor in good health (CMV status not recorded). Some clones in this sample may be carry-over from other donors' samples.

This clonotype showed up just a few times. V and J are TRBV15 and TRBJ1-4; 11 bases fit TRBD1. J lost 7 bases, V lost 1 base, and 5 bases had no gene match. The length of the CDR3 is 16 residues. Germline-derived CDR1 and CDR2 are LNHNV and YYDKDF (reference sequence). CDR3: CATSRAGQGAFEKLFF. The CDR3 coding sequence is TGTGCCACCAGCAGAGCTGGACAGGGGGCTTTTGAAAAACTGTTTTTT.

J is TRBJ1-3 and V is TRBV5-4; no reliable D call. Germline V gives CDR1 SGHNT, CDR2 YYREEE (reference sequence). V was shortened by 0 bases and J by 2 bases, with 9 bases between the two germline ends. This CDR3 has 15 residues. The CDR3: CASSLDPGTGNTIYF. CDR3 nucleotides: TGTGCCAGCAGCTTGGACCCGGGCACTGGAAACACCATATATTTT. The complete variable domain, with remaining parts taken from reference TRBV5-4 and TRBJ1-3, reads ETGVTQSPTHLIKTRGQQVTLRCSSQSGHNTVSWYQQALGQGPQFIFQYYREEENGRGNFPPRFSGLQFPNYSSELNVNALELDDSALYLCASSLDPGTGNTIYFGEGSWLTVV.

The genes are TRBV7-2 and TRBJ1-1, with 9 bases fitting TRBD1. The V gene's germline CDR1 is SGHTA and CDR2 FQGNSA. V trimming: 5 bases; J trimming: 2 bases; junction bases outside the gene matches: 9. This CDR3 has 16 residues. Written as DNA, the CDR3 is TGTGCCAGCAGCCCCAGACAGGGGGGCCCCAACACTGAAGCTTTCTTT. It encodes CASSPRQGGPNTEAFF.

This chain links TRBV7-2 with TRBJ2-7, with D uncertain. The CDR3 runs 13 residues. The germline gives CDR1 SGHTA, CDR2 FQGNSA. The germline V and J ends were trimmed by 2 bases and 3 bases, with 8 bases remaining between them. This CDR3 reads CASSLSSFYEQYF. The CDR3 DNA sequence: TGTGCCAGCAGCTTAAGCAGTTTCTACGAGCAGTACTTC.

CDR3 nucleotide sequence: TGTGCCAGCAGCGTCTCCCCCGAGGGGACGGGGGGAAACACCGGGGAGCTGTTTTTT. It yields the protein CASSVSPEGTGGNTGELFF. The chain combines TRBV9 with TRBJ2-2; 7 positions match TRBD2. The CDR3 has 19 amino acids. V was clipped by 2 bases and J by 2 bases; unmatched bases: 15. CDR1 and CDR2 (germline): SGDLS, YYNGEE.

The rearrangement links TRBV20-1 to TRBJ1-6; D is perhaps TRBD1 (5 bases). This CDR3 has 13 amino acids. Between the trimmed V and J ends, which lost 7 bases and 9 bases, there was a span of 16 bases. The germline V gene encodes CDR1 DFQATT and CDR2 SNEGSKA (reference sequence). The CDR3 spells CSVPGTTISPLHF. The CDR3 DNA reads as TGCAGTGTTCCCGGGACCACAATTTCACCCCTCCACTTT.

This clonotype was found a few times. V and J are TRBV6-6 and TRBJ2-2; 7 bases agree with TRBD1. Trimming cost V 5 bases and J 4 bases; bases outside gene matches: 4. The CDR3 runs 14 residues. The germline CDR1 and CDR2 sequences are MNHNY and SVGAGI (reference sequence). The CDR3 region is CASSGTGATGELFF. The CDR3 coding sequence is TGTGCCAGCAGTGGTACAGGGGCCACCGGGGAGCTGTTTTTT.

This clonotype was detected a few times. This chain connects TRBV7-2 to TRBJ1-1; 7 positions match TRBD1. This CDR3 comprises 15 residues. With 0 bases clipped from V and 5 bases from J, the junction kept 6 bases outside the gene matches. The germline CDR1 and CDR2 sequences are SGHTA and FQGNSA. In DNA form, the CDR3 reads TGTGCCAGCAGCTTAGCAACAGGGGAAAGGACTGAAGCTTTCTTT. It is translated as CASSLATGERTEAFF.

At least ten counts were recorded for this clonotype. This chain connects TRBV10-3 to TRBJ1-3; TRBD1 matches at 10 bases. The CDR3 contains 19 residues. The V segment lost 8 bases and the J segment 1 base; nucleotides outside the gene matches: 17. The germline V gene has CDR1 ENHRY and CDR2 SYGVKD. The CDR3 DNA sequence: TGTGCCATCTTGATGACTGTGACCGGGACAGGGGATTCTGGAAACACCATATATTTT. This gives the protein CAILMTVTGTGDSGNTIYF.

This clonotype was counted between two and nine times. The J gene is TRBJ2-2, the V gene TRBV12-3 or TRBV12-4; D not resolved. CDR3 size: 13 residues. The V end was cut by 8 bases, the J end by 3 bases, with 10 bases between. CDR3 region: CASGPTHTGELFF. CDR3 coding DNA: TGTGCCAGCGGGCCTACTCACACCGGGGAGCTGTTTTTT.

This clonotype was seen many times. The CDR3 region is CAIQPRYEQYF. CDR3 nucleotide sequence: TGTGCCATTCAACCTCGCTACGAGCAGTACTTC. V usage is TRBV2 and J usage is TRBJ2-7; no clear D gene. V gave up 10 bases and J gave up 3 bases, with 10 bases separating them. In germline, CDR1 is SNHLY, CDR2 FYNNEI. This CDR3 comprises 11 residues.

V gene TRBV28 combines with J gene TRBJ2-5; 10 bases line up with TRBD2. V gave up 5 bases and J gave up 5 bases; unmatched junction bases: 8. CDR1 is MDHEN and CDR2 is SYDVKM in the germline V gene. The length of the CDR3 is 15 residues. In nucleotides, the CDR3 is TGTGCCAGCAGTATACCTCCGGGACTAGCGGAGACCCAGTACTTC. It yields the protein CASSIPPGLAETQYF.

This clonotype has a handful of counts. The chain employs TRBV20-1 and TRBJ2-5; D is unclear. The CDR3 is made up of 12 amino acids. CDR1 is DFQATT, CDR2 SNEGSKA, per germline (reference sequence). V dropped 2 bases and J dropped 4 bases, with 8 bases sitting between them. Written as DNA, the CDR3 is TGCAGTGCTAGACAGGAAGTAGAGACCCAGTACTTC. Residues: CSARQEVETQYF.

This clonotype was seen a handful of times. The chain carries TRBV10-3 and TRBJ1-2, with D uncertain. The CDR3 sequence is 14 residues long. The germline CDR1 and CDR2 sequences are ENHRY and SYGVKD. Trimming took 6 bases from V and 4 from J, leaving 15 bases between them. This CDR3 is CAIRIDSRAYGYTF. The DNA of the CDR3 is TGTGCCATCAGGATAGACTCTCGGGCCTATGGCTACACCTTC.

A few counts support this clonotype. This sequence joins TRBV6-2 or TRBV6-3 and TRBJ1-1; TRBD1 matches 10 bases. This CDR3 contains 20 residues. V was clipped by 4 bases and J by 0 bases; unmatched bases: 17. Germline CDR1 reads MNHEY; CDR2 reads SVGEGT. The CDR3 nucleotides read TGTGCCAGCAGTTGGGAACGACAGGGGGCCGAGTTATGGATGAACACTGAAGCTTTCTTT. The encoded protein is CASSWERQGAELWMNTEAFF.

The CDR3 region is CAIRSGPSSYEQYF. The CDR3 coding sequence is TGTGCCATCAGATCGGGACCCAGCTCCTACGAGCAGTACTTC. This rearrangement joins TRBV10-3 to TRBJ2-7; D might be TRBD1 or TRBD2, each matching 5 bases. Trimming took 6 bases from V and 0 from J, leaving 12 bases between them. The V gene's germline CDR1 is ENHRY and CDR2 SYGVKD. CDR3 size: 14 residues.

The CDR3 bases are TGTGCCAGCAGTTGGGGGGACAGGGAAGTGGCTGAAGCTTTCTTT. Translating it yields CASSWGDREVAEAFF. The chain couples TRBV28 to TRBJ1-1, with 9 bases matching TRBD1. Trimming removed 4 bases from V and 6 bases from J; junction bases left unmatched: 9. The CDR3 runs 15 residues. CDR1 is MDHEN, CDR2 SYDVKM, per germline.

The CDR3: CASSSTLGGDGEAFF. The CDR3 DNA follows: TGTGCCAGCAGCTCTACCCTGGGGGGAGATGGTGAAGCTTTCTTT. The chain combines TRBV7-3 with TRBJ1-1, with D possibly matching TRBD1 (5 bases). The CDR3 covers 15 residues. The V gene's germline CDR1 is SGHTA and CDR2 FQGTGA. V was cut by 4 bases and J by 7 bases, with 19 bases left in between. The full variable domain, with the rest looked up from reference TRBV7-3 and TRBJ1-1, is GAGVSQTPSNKVTEKGKYVELRCDPISGHTALYWYRQSLGQGPEFLIYFQGTGAADDSGLPNDRFFAVRPEGSVSTLKIQRTERGDSAVYLCASSSTLGGDGEAFFGQGTRLTVV.

V gene TRBV10-3 combines with J gene TRBJ1-3; 11 bases are shared with TRBD1. Trimming took 4 bases from V and 2 from J; bases not matched to a gene: 7. CDR1 and CDR2 (germline): ENHRY, SYGVKD. The CDR3 has 17 amino acids. The CDR3 protein is CAISAQGQGGTGNTIYF. The CDR3, as DNA: TGTGCCATCAGTGCCCAGGGACAGGGGGGAACTGGAAACACCATATATTTT.

The J gene is TRBJ1-1, the V gene TRBV4-1; the D is unclear. V was pared by 4 bases and J by 1 base, with 10 bases between. Germline CDR1 reads MGHRA; CDR2 reads YSYEKL. This CDR3 comprises 14 residues. The CDR3 sequence is CASSPEQENTEAFF. In DNA, the CDR3 is TGCGCCAGCAGCCCCGAGCAAGAGAACACTGAAGCTTTCTTT.

This clonotype was counted many times. The CDR3 reads CASSSYRQGTSYGYTF. The CDR3 coding sequence is TGTGCCAGCAGCTCTTACCGCCAGGGTACCAGCTATGGCTACACCTTC. The chain joins TRBV7-8 to TRBJ1-2; D perhaps matches TRBD1 (5 bases). The germline V gene has CDR1 SGHVS and CDR2 FQNEAQ. The CDR3 totals 16 residues. Deletions cut 4 bases from V and 4 bases from J, with 19 bases between.

This chain joins TRBV7-8 and TRBJ1-1; D remains ambiguous. Deletions cut 5 bases from V and 8 bases from J, with 12 bases between. Germline V lookup: CDR1 SGHVS, CDR2 FQNEAQ. The CDR3 sequence is 12 residues long. The CDR3 nucleotides read TGTGCCAGCAGCAAAGACGGACTCGAAGCTTTCTTT. It yields the protein CASSKDGLEAFF.

This clonotype has more than one count but fewer than ten. The chain uses TRBV7-6 and TRBJ1-1; 7 positions match TRBD1. Germline lookup yields CDR1 SGHVS and CDR2 FNYEAQ. V dropped 5 bases and J dropped 0; count of bases not matched to a gene: 9. This CDR3 is built from 16 residues. In DNA, the CDR3 is TGTGCCAGCAGCCCTCCGGGACAGTCATTGAACACTGAAGCTTTCTTT. Residues: CASSPPGQSLNTEAFF.

This clonotype was recorded a few times. The chain joins TRBV4-1 to TRBJ2-5; 9 bases fit TRBD2. The V and J ends lost 0 bases and 7 bases, in that order; junction bases with no gene match: 15. Germline loops: CDR1 MGHRA, CDR2 YSYEKL. The CDR3 is 18 amino acids. CDR3 region: CASSQDSSGGTLRGTQYF. DNA for the CDR3: TGCGCCAGCAGCCAAGATTCCAGCGGGGGGACCTTGCGGGGGACCCAGTACTTC.

This clonotype has at least ten counts. The V call is TRBV7-2, the J call TRBJ2-3; weak D call: TRBD1 (6 bases). Germline V gene lookup returns CDR1 SGHTA and CDR2 FQGNSA. There are 14 residues in the CDR3. Trimming took off 6 bases at V and 3 bases at J, with 13 bases between the two ends. DNA for the CDR3: TGTGCCAGCAGGCCAACAGGGCGAACAGATACGCAGTATTTT. It translates to CASRPTGRTDTQYF.

The J gene is TRBJ1-3, the V gene TRBV6-6; D remains unclear. The CDR3 totals 15 residues. Trimming took 0 bases from V and 0 from J, leaving 6 bases between them. Germline values: CDR1 MNHNY, CDR2 SVGAGI (reference sequence). As DNA, the CDR3 is TGTGCCAGCAGTTACTCGATCCACTCTGGAAACACCATATATTTT. This encodes CASSYSIHSGNTIYF.

A few counts support this clonotype. J is TRBJ1-4 and V is TRBV7-9; D ambiguous. The V gene's germline CDR1 is SEHNR and CDR2 FQNEAQ (reference sequence). The CDR3 has 16 amino acids. Trimming removed 4 bases at V and 0 bases at J, with 12 bases between. CDR3 in amino acids: CASSSFDGATNEKLFF. CDR3 coding DNA: TGTGCCAGCAGCTCGTTCGACGGTGCAACTAATGAAAAACTGTTTTTT. Combining the CDR3 with reference TRBV7-9 and TRBJ1-4 gives the whole variable domain DTGVSQNPRHKITKRGQNVTFRCDPISEHNRLYWYRQTLGQGPEFLTYFQNEAQLEKSRLLSDRFSAERPKGSFSTLEIQRTEQGDSAMYLCASSSFDGATNEKLFFGSGTQLSVL.